The rows below give T cell receptor beta chains drawn from one sample of a study of CD8+CD57+ T cells in acquired aplastic anemia. A single record per CDR3 protein comes from TCRdb applying MiXCR to the reads. The sample lists about 150,000 distinct CDR3 sequences; around half were seen once. Sequenced material: sorted CD4+, CD8+, or CD8+CD57+ T cells (not recorded which) from PBMCs. These receptors were collected from a human donor with aplastic anemia. The CDR3 runs from the conserved cysteine through the conserved F or W. The D gene is left open where the match is weak. The listing skips clone size in some rows; elsewhere it reads once, few, many or a size class.

v_gene	len	j_gene	abundance	d_gene	CDR3aa	CDR3nt
TRBV6-5	11	TRBJ1-1	many	.	CASSYGNEAFF	TGTGCCAGCAGTTACGGAAATGAAGCTTTCTTT
TRBV2	15	TRBJ2-2	once	.	CASNSVAANTGELFF	TGTGCCAGCAATAGTGTGGCGGCGAACACCGGGGAGCTGTTTTTT
TRBV2	14	TRBJ1-1	few	.	CASSVGNFGTEAFF	TGTGCCAGCAGTGTTGGAAACTTCGGCACTGAAGCTTTCTTT
TRBV20-1	18	TRBJ2-1	many	TRBD2	CSARDITGTSGEAREQFF	TGCAGTGCTAGAGATATAACCGGGACTAGCGGGGAGGCCCGGGAGCAGTTCTTC
TRBV5-1	15	TRBJ2-2	.	.	CASSFDSFPTGELFF	TGCGCCAGCAGCTTTGACAGTTTCCCCACCGGGGAGCTGTTTTTT
TRBV7-2	16	TRBJ2-5	.	TRBD1	CASSPLWGDRPETQYF	TGTGCCAGCAGTCCCCTTTGGGGGGACAGGCCTGAGACCCAGTACTTC
TRBV19	12	TRBJ1-6	few	.	CASSKMESPLHF	TGTGCCAGTAGTAAGATGGAGTCACCCCTCCACTTT
TRBV13	15	TRBJ1-2	.	.	CASSSTAGGGNGYTF	TGTGCCAGCAGCTCCACCGCGGGGGGCGGTAATGGCTACACCTTC
TRBV29-1	14	TRBJ1-2	.	TRBD1	CSVEDPGTGNGYTF	TGCAGCGTTGAAGACCCCGGGACAGGGAATGGCTACACCTTC
TRBV12-3/TRBV12-4	15	TRBJ1-4	.	.	CASSLHREWGEKLFF	TGTGCCAGCAGTCTCCACAGGGAATGGGGTGAAAAACTGTTTTTT
TRBV11-2	18	TRBJ2-3	many	TRBD2	CASRLGLAGARPTDTQYF	TGTGCCAGCAGATTGGGACTAGCGGGGGCCCGTCCCACAGATACGCAGTATTTT
TRBV9	16	TRBJ2-1	.	TRBD2	CASRPGLAGNNNEQFF	TGTGCCAGCAGACCCGGACTAGCGGGGAACAACAATGAGCAGTTCTTC